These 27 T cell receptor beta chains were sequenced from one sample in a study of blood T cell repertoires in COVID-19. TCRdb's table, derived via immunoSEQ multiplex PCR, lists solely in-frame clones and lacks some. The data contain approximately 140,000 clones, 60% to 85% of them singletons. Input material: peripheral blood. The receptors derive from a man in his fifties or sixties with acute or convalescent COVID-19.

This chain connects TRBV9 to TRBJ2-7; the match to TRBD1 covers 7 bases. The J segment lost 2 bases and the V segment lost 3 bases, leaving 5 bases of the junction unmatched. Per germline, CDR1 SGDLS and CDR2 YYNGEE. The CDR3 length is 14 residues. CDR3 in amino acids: CASSANTGAYEQYF. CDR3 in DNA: TGTGCCAGCAGCGCTAACACAGGGGCCTACGAGCAGTACTTC.

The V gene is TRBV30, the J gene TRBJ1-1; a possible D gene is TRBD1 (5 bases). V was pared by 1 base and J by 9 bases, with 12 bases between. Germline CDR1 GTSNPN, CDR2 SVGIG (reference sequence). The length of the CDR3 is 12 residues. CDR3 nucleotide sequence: TGTGCCTGGAGTGGAGCCAGGGCAAAAGCTTTCTTT. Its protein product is CAWSGARAKAFF.

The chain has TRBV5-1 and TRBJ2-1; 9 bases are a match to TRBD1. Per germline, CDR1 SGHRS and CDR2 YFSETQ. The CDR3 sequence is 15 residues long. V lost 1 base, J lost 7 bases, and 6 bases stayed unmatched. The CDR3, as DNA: TGCGCCAGCAGCTTGAGGGGGACAGGGTATAATGAGCAGTTCTTC. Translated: CASSLRGTGYNEQFF.

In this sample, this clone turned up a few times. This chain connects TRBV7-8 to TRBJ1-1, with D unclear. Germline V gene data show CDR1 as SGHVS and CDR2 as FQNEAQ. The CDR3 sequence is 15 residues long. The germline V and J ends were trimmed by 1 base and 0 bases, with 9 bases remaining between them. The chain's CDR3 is CASSLEAGLNTEAFF. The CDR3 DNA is TGTGCCAGCAGCTTAGAGGCGGGCCTGAACACTGAAGCTTTCTTT.

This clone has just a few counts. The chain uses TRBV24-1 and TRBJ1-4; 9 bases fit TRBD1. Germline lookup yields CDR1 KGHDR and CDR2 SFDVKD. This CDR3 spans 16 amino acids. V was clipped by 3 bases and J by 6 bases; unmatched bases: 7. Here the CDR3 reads CATSDPTGTGYEKLFF. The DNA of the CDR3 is TGTGCCACCAGTGATCCAACCGGGACAGGGTATGAAAAACTGTTTTTT.

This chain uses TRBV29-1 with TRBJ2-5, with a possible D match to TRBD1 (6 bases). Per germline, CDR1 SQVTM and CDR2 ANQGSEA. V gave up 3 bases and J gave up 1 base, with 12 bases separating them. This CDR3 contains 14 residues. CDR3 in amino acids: CSVDFTGRQETQYF. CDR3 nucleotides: TGCAGCGTTGATTTCACAGGGCGCCAAGAGACCCAGTACTTC.

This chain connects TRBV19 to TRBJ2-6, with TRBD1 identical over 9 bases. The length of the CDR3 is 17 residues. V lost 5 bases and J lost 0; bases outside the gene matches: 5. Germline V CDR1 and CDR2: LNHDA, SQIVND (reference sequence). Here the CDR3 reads CASSWDRASSGANVLTF. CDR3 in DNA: TGTGCCAGTAGTTGGGACAGGGCGAGCTCTGGGGCCAACGTCCTGACTTTC.

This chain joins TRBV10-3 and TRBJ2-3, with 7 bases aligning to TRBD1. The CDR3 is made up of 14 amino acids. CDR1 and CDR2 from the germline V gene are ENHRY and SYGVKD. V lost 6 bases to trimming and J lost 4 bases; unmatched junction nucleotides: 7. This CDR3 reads CAIRQGLGADTQYF. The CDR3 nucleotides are TGTGCCATCAGACAGGGGTTGGGGGCAGATACGCAGTATTTT.

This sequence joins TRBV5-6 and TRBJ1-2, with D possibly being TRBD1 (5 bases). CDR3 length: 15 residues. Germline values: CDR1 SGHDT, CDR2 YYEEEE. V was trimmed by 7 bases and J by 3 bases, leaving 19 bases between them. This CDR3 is CASVLGGTNYYGYTF. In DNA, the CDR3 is TGTGCCAGCGTGCTCGGCGGGACCAACTACTATGGCTACACCTTC.

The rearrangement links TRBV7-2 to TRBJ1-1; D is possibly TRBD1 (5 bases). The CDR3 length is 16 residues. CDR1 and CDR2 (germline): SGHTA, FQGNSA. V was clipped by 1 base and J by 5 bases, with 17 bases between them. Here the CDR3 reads CASSLGGPSARTEAFF. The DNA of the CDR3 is TGTGCCAGCAGCTTAGGGGGCCCCTCGGCGAGGACTGAAGCTTTCTTT.

CDR3 region: CASSPTQGYEQYF. The CDR3 DNA reads as TGTGCCAGCAGCCCTACTCAGGGCTACGAGCAGTACTTC. V gene TRBV4-2 combines with J gene TRBJ2-7, with D perhaps matching TRBD1 (5 bases). The germline CDR1 and CDR2 sequences are LGHNA and YNFKEQ. The CDR3 sequence is 13 residues long. V was trimmed by 4 bases and J by 3 bases, leaving 10 bases between them.

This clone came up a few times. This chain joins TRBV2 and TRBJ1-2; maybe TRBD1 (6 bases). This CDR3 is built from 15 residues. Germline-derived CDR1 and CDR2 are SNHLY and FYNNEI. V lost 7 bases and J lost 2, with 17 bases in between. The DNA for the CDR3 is TGTGCCAGCACCCAAGACGTTGGACAGAACTATGGCTACACCTTC. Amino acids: CASTQDVGQNYGYTF.

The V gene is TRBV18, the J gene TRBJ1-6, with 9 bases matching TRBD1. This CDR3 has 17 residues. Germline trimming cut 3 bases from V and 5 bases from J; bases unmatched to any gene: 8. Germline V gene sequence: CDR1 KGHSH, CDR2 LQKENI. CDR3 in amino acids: CASSPRTGELNNSPLHF. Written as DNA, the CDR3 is TGTGCCAGCTCACCCCGGACAGGGGAGTTGAATAATTCACCCCTCCACTTT.

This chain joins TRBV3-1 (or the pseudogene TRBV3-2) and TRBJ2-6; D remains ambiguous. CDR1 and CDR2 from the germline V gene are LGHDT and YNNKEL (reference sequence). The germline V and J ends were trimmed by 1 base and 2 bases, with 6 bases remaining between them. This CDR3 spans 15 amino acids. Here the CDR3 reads CASSQVAPGANVLTF. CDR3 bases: TGTGCCAGCAGCCAAGTAGCCCCTGGGGCCAACGTCCTGACTTTC.

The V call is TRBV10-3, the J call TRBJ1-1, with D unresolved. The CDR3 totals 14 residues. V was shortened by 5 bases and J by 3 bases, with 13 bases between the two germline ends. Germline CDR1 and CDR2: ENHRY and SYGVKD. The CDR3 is CAISRRTVDTEAFF. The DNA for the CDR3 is TGTGCCATCAGTCGTCGGACTGTTGACACTGAAGCTTTCTTT.

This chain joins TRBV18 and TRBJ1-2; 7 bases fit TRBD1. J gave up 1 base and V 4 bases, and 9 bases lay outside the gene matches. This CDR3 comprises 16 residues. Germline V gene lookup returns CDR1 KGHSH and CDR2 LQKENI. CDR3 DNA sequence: TGTGCCAGCTCACAGGGACAGCAAGGTTTTAACTATGGCTACACCTTC. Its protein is CASSQGQQGFNYGYTF. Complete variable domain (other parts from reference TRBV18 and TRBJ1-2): NAGVMQNPRHLVRRRGQEARLRCSPMKGHSHVYWYRQLPEEGLKFMVYLQKENIIDESGMPKERFSAEFPKEGPSILRIQQVVRGDSAAYFCASSQGQQGFNYGYTFGSGTRLTVV.

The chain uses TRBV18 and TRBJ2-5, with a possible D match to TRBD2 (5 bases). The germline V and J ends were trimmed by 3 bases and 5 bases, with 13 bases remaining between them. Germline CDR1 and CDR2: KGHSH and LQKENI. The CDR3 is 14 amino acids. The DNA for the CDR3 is TGTGCCAGCTCACCGGTACGGGGAGTTGAGACCCAGTACTTC. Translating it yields CASSPVRGVETQYF.

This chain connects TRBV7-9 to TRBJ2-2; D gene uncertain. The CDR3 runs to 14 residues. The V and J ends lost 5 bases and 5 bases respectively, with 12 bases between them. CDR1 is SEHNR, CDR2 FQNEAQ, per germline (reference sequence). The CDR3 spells CASSNQLPTGELFF. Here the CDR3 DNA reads TGTGCCAGCAGCAACCAACTTCCTACCGGGGAGCTGTTTTTT.

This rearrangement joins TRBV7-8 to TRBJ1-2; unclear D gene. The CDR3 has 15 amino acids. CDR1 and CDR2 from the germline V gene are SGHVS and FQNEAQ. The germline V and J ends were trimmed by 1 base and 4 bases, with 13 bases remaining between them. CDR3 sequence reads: CASSLVADPGYGYTF. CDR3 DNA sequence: TGTGCCAGCAGCTTAGTAGCAGACCCGGGCTATGGCTACACCTTC.

The CDR3 nucleotides are TGTGCCAGCAGCTTAGCGGCGGGGGGCCCCTACAATGAGCAGTTCTTC. Translation gives CASSLAAGGPYNEQFF. The rearrangement uses TRBV7-9 and TRBJ2-1; TRBD2 matches at 8 bases. CDR3 length equals 16 residues. The V and J ends lost 0 bases and 2 bases, in that order; junction bases with no gene match: 3. Germline assignment: CDR1 SEHNR and CDR2 FQNEAQ (reference sequence).

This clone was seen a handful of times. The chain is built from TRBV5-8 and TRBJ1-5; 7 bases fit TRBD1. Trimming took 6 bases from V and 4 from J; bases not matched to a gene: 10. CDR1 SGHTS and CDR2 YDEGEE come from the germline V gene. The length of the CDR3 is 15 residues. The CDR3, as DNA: TGTGCCAGCACCCAGGGGGACAGTAGTAATCAGCCCCAGCATTTT. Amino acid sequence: CASTQGDSSNQPQHF. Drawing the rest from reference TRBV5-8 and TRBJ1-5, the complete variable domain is EAGVTQSPTHLIKTRGQQATLRCSPISGHTSVYWYQQALGLGLQFLLWYDEGEERNRGNFPPRFSGRQFPNYSSELNVNALELEDSALYLCASTQGDSSNQPQHFGDGTRLSIL.

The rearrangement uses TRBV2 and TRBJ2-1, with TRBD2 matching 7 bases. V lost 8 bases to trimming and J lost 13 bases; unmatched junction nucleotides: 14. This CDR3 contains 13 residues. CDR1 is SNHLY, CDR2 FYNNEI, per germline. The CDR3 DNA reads TGTGCCAGCCTGCCTACGACCGGGACTACCCAGTTCTTC. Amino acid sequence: CASLPTTGTTQFF.

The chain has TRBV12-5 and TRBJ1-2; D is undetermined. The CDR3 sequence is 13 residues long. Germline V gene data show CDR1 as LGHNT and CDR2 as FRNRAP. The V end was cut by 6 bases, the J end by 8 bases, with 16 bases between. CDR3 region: CASGLGGLRGYTF. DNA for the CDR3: TGTGCTAGTGGCCTGGGAGGCCTAAGGGGCTACACCTTC.

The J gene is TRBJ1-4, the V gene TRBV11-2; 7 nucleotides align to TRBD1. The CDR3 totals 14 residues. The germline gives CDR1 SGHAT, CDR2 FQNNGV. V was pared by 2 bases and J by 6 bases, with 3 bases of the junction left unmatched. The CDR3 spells CASSLQGVDEKLFF. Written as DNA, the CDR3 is TGTGCCAGCAGCTTACAGGGGGTTGATGAAAAACTGTTTTTT.

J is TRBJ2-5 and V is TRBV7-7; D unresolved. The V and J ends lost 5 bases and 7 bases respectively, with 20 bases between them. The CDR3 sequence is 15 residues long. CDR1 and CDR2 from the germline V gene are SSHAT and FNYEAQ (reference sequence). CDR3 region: CASSTTIGFGATQYF. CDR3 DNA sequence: TGTGCCAGCAGCACGACGATTGGTTTTGGAGCGACCCAGTACTTC.

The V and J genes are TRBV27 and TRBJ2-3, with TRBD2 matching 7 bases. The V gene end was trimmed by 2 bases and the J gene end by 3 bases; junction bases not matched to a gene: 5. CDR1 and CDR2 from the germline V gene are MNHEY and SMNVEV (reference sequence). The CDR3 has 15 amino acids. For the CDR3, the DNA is TGTGCCAGCAGTTTAGGGGGGGTGGGTACAGATACGCAGTATTTT. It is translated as CASSLGGVGTDTQYF.

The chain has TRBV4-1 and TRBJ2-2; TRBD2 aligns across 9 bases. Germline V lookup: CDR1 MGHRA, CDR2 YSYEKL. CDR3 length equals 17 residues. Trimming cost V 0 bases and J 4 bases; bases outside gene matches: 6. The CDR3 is CASSQDVAGGLTGELFF. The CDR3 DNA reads TGCGCCAGCAGCCAAGATGTGGCGGGGGGGCTCACCGGGGAGCTGTTTTTT.